This TCR beta chain was identified in a study of shared clonotypes between healthy human individuals. Generated by immunoSEQ multiplex PCR, the TCRdb table keeps only in-frame clones and is missing some. The sample lists some 1.5 million clones, 95% to 99% occurring once. This CDR3 contains 17 residues. CDR1 and CDR2 (germline): MGHRA, YSYEKL. V lost 3 bases, J lost 2 bases, and 18 bases lay in between. The sequenced material came from naive CD4+ T cells sorted from blood. As for subset: CD45RA+ positively selected. The gene calls are TRBV4-1 and TRBJ2-3; no reliable D call. The clonotype was recovered from a man aged 25 to 40 in good health. CDR3 amino acids: CASSHRSDGPTTDTQYF. The CDR3 region has the DNA TGCGCCAGCAGCCACAGGTCCGACGGGCCGACCACAGATACGCAGTATTTT.